The present T cell receptor beta chain was sequenced within a study of blood T cells in healthy people across ages. Trimming took off 6 bases at V and 5 bases at J, with 17 bases between the two ends. CDR3 size: 14 residues. CDR1 is SQVTM, CDR2 ANQGSEA, per germline. The donors, aged roughly 6 to 95, were healthy Caucasians from Russia. This clonotype was recorded a few times. Its antigen is currently unknown. Study-wide results and caveats: Age advanced and TCR beta diversity per million T cells fell, roughly linearly.

Using a J-beta primer mix together with a sample-barcoded 5' primer, a second PCR was run for roughly 7 to 12 cycles. MiXCR, run by TCRdb on the 5' RACE reads, gives a single entry per CDR3 protein. The sample has approximately 850,000 distinct CDR3 sequences; 55% to 75% are singletons. The rearrangement links TRBV29-1 to TRBJ2-1; D possibly corresponds to TRBD2 (5 bases). The clonotype originates from a man aged 25 to 40 in good health. Source material: blood. The CDR3 reads CSVLSASAHNEQFF. As DNA, the CDR3 is TGCAGCGTGCTTAGCGCTTCCGCTCACAATGAGCAGTTCTTC.